The T cell receptor beta chain described here comes from a study of cytomegalovirus exposure and HLA in healthy donors. Overall study context: Samples from HLA-typed donors yielded about 85 million unique TCRs in an early data release.

This clone was recorded a few times. The antigen is undetermined. The study, taken as a whole, reports: In vitro data verified a few CMV-associated chains as specific for CMV antigens. 164 TCR beta chains were listed as cytomegalovirus-associated. Rare TCR sequences dominated, though some public TCRs recurred in many donors.

The germline CDR1 and CDR2 sequences are MNHEY and SVGAGI. The CDR3 extends over 15 amino acids. The V and J ends lost 4 bases and 3 bases respectively, with 15 bases between them. The PCR contained 60 Vbeta and 13 Jbeta primers. Profiled with immunoSEQ multiplex PCR; TCRdb holds only in-frame clones, not every one. The sample yields roughly 150,000 clones, approximately 80% seen once. The rearrangement joins TRBV6-5 to TRBJ1-2, with D perhaps TRBD1 (5 bases). The TCR sequence derives from a woman aged 18-29 years in good health and CMV-seronegative. Sequenced material: PBMCs. The CDR3 loop is CASSSGHMRHYGYTF. The CDR3 DNA sequence: TGTGCCAGCAGTTCCGGACATATGCGGCACTATGGCTACACCTTC.